This T cell receptor (beta chain) was identified in a study of a mutant IDH1 vaccine in newly diagnosed glioma. Note on this clone: No antigen is known for it.

The CDR3 loop spans 15 amino acids. V was pared by 4 bases and J by 3 bases, with 15 bases between. Germline V gene lookup returns CDR1 MGHRA and CDR2 YSYEKL. Time point denoted: week 11, during vaccination. Every single dose of the vaccine, 300 ug of mutant IDH1 20-mer peptide, came with topical imiquimod. Diagnosis in the donors showed new WHO grade 3 or 4 astrocytomas that were IDH1-mutant and ATRX-lost. Profiling relied on immunoSEQ multiplex PCR, and the TCRdb table lists in-frame clones only, not all of them. Counted here are tens of thousands of clones, approximately 80% occurring once; the ten biggest clones make up 4.5% to 7.5%.

The chain couples TRBV4-1 to TRBJ1-1; no definite D call. Sample: PBMCs, taken from a glioma patient whose treatment included an IDH1 peptide vaccine. The source is a man aged 45-65 years with glioma. CDR3 DNA: TGCGCCAGCAGCCTGCGTGGTGCGGCAGACACTGAAGCTTTCTTT. Its protein is CASSLRGAADTEAFF.